One and the same sample provided the 15 T cell receptor beta chains below, sequenced in a study of OX40 agonist ivuxolimab in advanced cancers. To prepare the library, the immunoSEQ multiplex PCR assay was applied. This is the immuneACCESS table as TCRdb keeps it, with only in-frame sequences that have V and J called. A part of the clones is gone; compared with another copy, unresolved V genes explain less than half, and the rest is unexplained. Within this sample are around 56,000 clones, with approximately 86% of them counted one time only. Approximately 1% of the sample is held by the ten biggest clonotypes. The input for sequencing was CD4+ or CD8+ T cells sorted from blood, taken in a trial of the OX40 agonist ivuxolimab. Receptor source: an adult with an advanced solid tumor such as melanoma, head and neck, liver or kidney cancer.

V usage is TRBV7-2 and J usage is TRBJ2-3; 8 bases are a match to TRBD2. The CDR3 consists of 15 residues. Germline CDR1 and CDR2: SGHTA and FQGNSA. Losses at the gene ends were 1 base for V and 8 bases for J; bases not matched to a gene: 8. CDR3 bases: TGTGCCAGCAGCTTAGTTGGACTAGCTGCCCCTACGCAGTATTTT. This codes for CASSLVGLAAPTQYF.

The chain combines TRBV6-1 with TRBJ2-7; D unclear. The length of the CDR3 is 14 residues. Germline assignment: CDR1 MNHNS and CDR2 SASEGT. Trimming pared 4 bases from V and 5 bases from J, leaving 15 bases between. The CDR3 DNA reads as TGTGCCAGCAGTGTAGCTATGCAAGAGAACGAGCAGTACTTC. This gives the protein CASSVAMQENEQYF.

The genes are TRBV5-4 and TRBJ2-3, with 7 bases that match TRBD1. Germline V gene lookup returns CDR1 SGHNT and CDR2 YYREEE (reference sequence). The CDR3 covers 15 residues. Trimming cost V 2 bases and J 4 bases; bases outside gene matches: 7. This chain's CDR3 is CASSLLYRGSDTQYF. CDR3 coding DNA: TGTGCCAGCAGCTTACTCTACAGGGGTTCAGATACGCAGTATTTT.

This chain links TRBV28 with TRBJ2-1, with D hard to call. This CDR3 comprises 15 residues. CDR1 is MDHEN, CDR2 SYDVKM, per germline. V was shortened by 6 bases and J by 5 bases, with 17 bases between the two germline ends. This CDR3 reads CASRTPTGSHNEQFF. In nucleotides, the CDR3 is TGTGCCAGCAGAACACCGACCGGGTCTCACAATGAGCAGTTCTTC. Drawing the rest from reference TRBV28 and TRBJ2-1, the complete variable domain is DVKVTQSSRYLVKRTGEKVFLECVQDMDHENMFWYRQDPGLGLRLIYFSYDVKMKEKGDIPEGYSVSREKKERFSLILESASTNQTSMYLCASRTPTGSHNEQFFGPGTRLTVL.

This clone came up a few times. V usage is TRBV20-1 and J usage is TRBJ1-2; D is unresolved. Between the trimmed V and J ends, which lost 4 bases and 7 bases, there was a span of 10 bases. The germline gives CDR1 DFQATT, CDR2 SNEGSKA (reference sequence). The CDR3 has 11 residues. The CDR3 DNA reads as TGCAGTGCTACAGGAAATAGTGGCTACACCTTC. Translation gives CSATGNSGYTF.

V and J are TRBV11-2 and TRBJ2-3; 9 bases align to TRBD1. Germline V lookup: CDR1 SGHAT, CDR2 FQNNGV. The CDR3 spans 17 residues. Trimming at V came to 0 bases and at J to 7 bases, leaving 11 bases not matched to a gene. The DNA for the CDR3 is TGTGCCAGCAGCTTAGATGGTGGCGGCGGACAGGGGTATACGCAGTATTTT. It translates to CASSLDGGGGQGYTQYF.

The V gene is TRBV28, the J gene TRBJ2-4; D is uncertain. The ends were cut back, 4 bases at V and 1 base at J, with 14 bases in the middle. This CDR3 has 16 amino acids. Germline values: CDR1 MDHEN, CDR2 SYDVKM. The CDR3 DNA follows: TGTGCCAGCAGTTCCCCCCTGTCGAGGGCCAAAAACATTCAGTACTTC. Protein sequence: CASSSPLSRAKNIQYF.

The chain employs TRBV9 and TRBJ2-7; the D gene is possibly TRBD1 (6 bases). Trimming cost V 0 bases and J 4 bases, with 14 bases left between them. CDR1 SGDLS and CDR2 YYNGEE come from the germline V gene. This CDR3 comprises 15 residues. CDR3 in DNA: TGTGCCAGCAGCGTAGACCCCCAGGGGCAGTACGAGCAGTACTTC. Its protein is CASSVDPQGQYEQYF.

The chain couples TRBV27 to TRBJ2-5; D may match TRBD1 or TRBD2 (5 bases each). The CDR3 runs to 14 residues. Germline V lookup: CDR1 MNHEY, CDR2 SMNVEV (reference sequence). Trimming shortened V by 2 bases and J by 5 bases, and 12 bases separated the two germline ends. CDR3 DNA: TGTGCCAGCAGTTTAGTAGGGTGGGGGGAGACCCAGTACTTC. Amino acids: CASSLVGWGETQYF.

The gene calls are TRBV28 and TRBJ1-1, with a weak D call TRBD1 (5 bases). V lost 6 bases to trimming and J lost 1 base, with 15 bases between them. This CDR3 is 15 amino acids long. Germline CDR1 and CDR2: MDHEN and SYDVKM. This CDR3 reads CASSTLGASNTEAFF. CDR3 in DNA: TGTGCCAGCAGCACCCTCGGGGCCTCGAACACTGAAGCTTTCTTT.

J is TRBJ1-2 and V is TRBV19, with TRBD1 as a possible D gene (5 bases). Germline lookup yields CDR1 LNHDA and CDR2 SQIVND (reference sequence). The CDR3 extends over 13 amino acids. V was cut by 5 bases and J by 8 bases, with 15 bases left in between. CDR3 DNA sequence: TGTGCCAGTAGTCCCGAGGGGAGGAGCGGCTACACCTTC. Translating it yields CASSPEGRSGYTF.

This clone was counted a single time. V is TRBV28 and J is TRBJ2-7; 8 bases align to TRBD1. V was pared by 5 bases and J by 3 bases, with 3 bases of the junction left unmatched. This CDR3 is 13 amino acids long. The germline V gene encodes CDR1 MDHEN and CDR2 SYDVKM. The DNA of the CDR3 is TGTGCCAGCAGTGGGACAGGACGCTACGAGCAGTACTTC. This sequence encodes CASSGTGRYEQYF. Complete variable domain (other parts from reference TRBV28 and TRBJ2-7): DVKVTQSSRYLVKRTGEKVFLECVQDMDHENMFWYRQDPGLGLRLIYFSYDVKMKEKGDIPEGYSVSREKKERFSLILESASTNQTSMYLCASSGTGRYEQYFGPGTRLTVT.

The chain has TRBV29-1 and TRBJ2-7; tentatively, D is TRBD1 (7 bases). Per the germline V gene, CDR1 is SQVTM and CDR2 is ANQGSEA. The length of the CDR3 is 15 residues. V was shortened by 6 bases and J by 4 bases, with 22 bases between the two germline ends. The CDR3 is CSVYGDTAGGYEQYF. Written as DNA, the CDR3 is TGCAGCGTCTATGGGGATACGGCAGGGGGGTACGAGCAGTACTTC.

The chain joins TRBV7-2 to TRBJ1-5; D unclear. There are 15 residues in the CDR3. Trimming took 5 bases from V and 0 from J, leaving 11 bases between them. CDR1 SGHTA and CDR2 FQGNSA come from the germline V gene. The DNA for the CDR3 is TGTGCCAGCAGCCCGGGCCCTATTAGCAATCAGCCCCAGCATTTT. Translation gives CASSPGPISNQPQHF.

The rearrangement links TRBV10-3 to TRBJ2-7; 9 nucleotides align to TRBD1. Germline V gene data show CDR1 as ENHRY and CDR2 as SYGVKD. The CDR3 sequence is 15 residues long. With V trimmed by 6 bases and J by 0 bases, 6 bases remained unmatched. The CDR3 reads CAIRTGTGISYEQYF. CDR3 bases: TGTGCCATCAGGACCGGGACAGGGATCTCCTACGAGCAGTACTTC.